One sample yielded the 19 T cell receptor beta chains listed below, sequenced in a study of T cell responses to AZD1222 COVID-19 vaccine. Measured with immunoSEQ multiplex PCR; TCRdb has only the in-frame clones, and not every one. Among over 75,000 clones listed, 85% to 90% were seen once. The sample in question was peripheral blood, obtained on day 0 of AZD1222 vaccination. These receptors were taken from an adult in good health.

The J gene is TRBJ1-2, the V gene TRBV25-1, with TRBD1 matching 8 bases. The germline CDR1 and CDR2 sequences are MGHDK and SYGVNS. Trimming cost V 8 bases and J 3 bases; bases outside gene matches: 8. This CDR3 region has 14 residues. The CDR3: CASSLGQGYYGYTF. The CDR3 DNA is TGTGCCAGCTCGCTTGGACAGGGCTACTATGGCTACACCTTC.

This chain connects TRBV6-5 to TRBJ2-1; no clear D gene. The CDR3 is 14 amino acids. Germline lookup yields CDR1 MNHEY and CDR2 SVGAGI. Trimming pared 7 bases from V and 4 bases from J, leaving 14 bases between. The CDR3 nucleotides are TGTGCCAGCATTCGCCAGCTCCCATACAATGAGCAGTTCTTC. Its translation is CASIRQLPYNEQFF.

The V gene is TRBV28, the J gene TRBJ1-5, with D tentatively TRBD1 (5 bases). Trimming took 2 bases from V and 0 from J, leaving 8 bases between them. CDR3 length equals 15 residues. Germline assignment: CDR1 MDHEN and CDR2 SYDVKM. The CDR3 spells CASSLRQGSNQPQHF. In DNA form, the CDR3 reads TGTGCCAGCAGTTTACGGCAGGGTAGCAATCAGCCCCAGCATTTT.

The chain carries TRBV20-1 and TRBJ2-1; D is possibly TRBD1 (5 bases). Per germline, CDR1 DFQATT and CDR2 SNEGSKA (reference sequence). The CDR3 has 14 residues. Trimming pared 3 bases from V and 7 bases from J, leaving 16 bases between. The CDR3 DNA is TGCAGTGCTAGTTCTGGCCAGGGCAAGAATGAGCAGTTCTTC. Its protein product is CSASSGQGKNEQFF.

Only a few counts were recorded for this clone. This rearrangement joins TRBV7-9 to TRBJ2-2, with a weak D call TRBD1 (5 bases). Germline CDR1 reads SEHNR; CDR2 reads FQNEAQ (reference sequence). The V end lost 5 bases, the J end lost 1 base, and 11 bases lay between the germline ends. The CDR3 length is 15 residues. The CDR3: CASSGGAKNTGELFF. The CDR3, as DNA: TGTGCCAGCAGCGGTGGGGCGAAGAACACCGGGGAGCTGTTTTTT.

This clone was seen just once. The chain couples TRBV19 to TRBJ1-5; 7 positions agree with TRBD1. Germline V gene lookup returns CDR1 LNHDA and CDR2 SQIVND (reference sequence). V was pared by 5 bases and J by 6 bases, with 4 bases of the junction left unmatched. CDR3 length: 13 amino acids. Written as DNA, the CDR3 is TGTGCCAGTAGTGACAGGGCGGGTCAGCCCCAGCATTTT. Protein sequence: CASSDRAGQPQHF.

The chain couples TRBV7-2 to TRBJ2-3; weak D call: TRBD2 (6 bases). CDR3 length: 14 residues. The V gene's germline CDR1 is SGHTA and CDR2 FQGNSA. V lost 4 bases to trimming and J lost 3 bases, with 11 bases between them. The CDR3 loop is CASSSSAGTDTQYF. For the CDR3, the DNA is TGTGCCAGCAGCTCTAGCGCGGGAACAGATACGCAGTATTTT.

J is TRBJ1-2 and V is TRBV9; D ambiguous. This CDR3 has 13 amino acids. Germline V gives CDR1 SGDLS, CDR2 YYNGEE. Trimming took 6 bases from V and 0 from J, leaving 9 bases between them. CDR3 protein: CASNKHPNYGYTF. The CDR3 nucleotides are TGTGCCAGCAACAAACATCCTAACTATGGCTACACCTTC.

This chain uses TRBV28 with TRBJ1-5, with 7 nucleotides matching TRBD1. V lost 5 bases and J lost 7; bases outside the gene matches: 8. This CDR3 region has 14 residues. The V gene's germline CDR1 is MDHEN and CDR2 SYDVKM. The chain's CDR3 is CASSAYRGSQPQHF. The CDR3, as DNA: TGTGCCAGCAGTGCATACAGGGGCTCGCAGCCCCAGCATTTT.

This clone was found once. The chain recombines TRBV6-5 with TRBJ1-6, with D perhaps matching TRBD1 (5 bases). CDR3 length: 15 amino acids. The germline V and J ends were trimmed by 3 bases and 7 bases, with 13 bases remaining between them. Germline-derived CDR1 and CDR2 are MNHEY and SVGAGI. CDR3 DNA: TGTGCCAGCAGTTATGATCTGGGACCAAATTCACCCCTCCACTTT. It yields the protein CASSYDLGPNSPLHF.

This sequence joins TRBV6-5 and TRBJ1-4; TRBD1 agrees at 9 bases. The CDR3 spans 15 residues. The V and J ends lost 7 bases and 9 bases, in that order; junction bases with no gene match: 12. CDR1 and CDR2 from the germline V gene are MNHEY and SVGAGI. The CDR3 protein is CASTGGGQGGQKLFF. The CDR3 DNA sequence: TGTGCCAGCACCGGGGGGGGACAGGGCGGGCAAAAACTGTTTTTT.

The chain joins TRBV28 to TRBJ2-7; D perhaps matches TRBD1 (5 bases). Germline V gene data show CDR1 as MDHEN and CDR2 as SYDVKM. The V end lost 6 bases, the J end lost 0 bases, and 6 bases lay between the germline ends. The CDR3 length is 12 residues. Here the CDR3 DNA reads TGTGCCAGCAGGGGGCCCTCCTACGAGCAGTACTTC. Residues: CASRGPSYEQYF.

The rearrangement uses TRBV28 and TRBJ1-5; D is possibly TRBD1 (5 bases). Germline CDR1 reads MDHEN; CDR2 reads SYDVKM. The CDR3 covers 12 residues. Trimming removed 11 bases at V and 1 base at J, with 9 bases between. The CDR3 DNA follows: TGTGCCGTGGGGGTGAGCAATCAGCCCCAGCATTTT. It codes for CAVGVSNQPQHF.

V gene TRBV28 combines with J gene TRBJ2-7, with D perhaps TRBD1 (7 bases). Trimming removed 9 bases from V and 3 bases from J, with 18 bases in between. CDR3 length: 14 residues. Germline V lookup: CDR1 MDHEN, CDR2 SYDVKM. CDR3: CASTGVGGSYEQYF. In nucleotides, the CDR3 is TGTGCCAGTACAGGGGTCGGGGGTAGCTACGAGCAGTACTTC.

The genes are TRBV19 and TRBJ2-3, with TRBD2 as a possible D gene (6 bases). The germline CDR1 and CDR2 sequences are LNHDA and SQIVND (reference sequence). The CDR3 runs 16 residues. V shed 8 bases and J shed 1 base, with 19 bases lying between them. CDR3 protein: CASSPTSKFRTDTQYF. CDR3 nucleotides: TGTGCCAGTTCCCCGACTAGTAAATTCCGCACAGATACGCAGTATTTT. The full variable domain, completed using reference TRBV19 and TRBJ2-3, is DGGITQSPKYLFRKEGQNVTLSCEQNLNHDAMYWYRQDPGQGLRLIYYSQIVNDFQKGDIAEGYSVSREKKESFPLTVTSAQKNPTAFYLCASSPTSKFRTDTQYFGPGTRLTVL.

J is TRBJ2-7 and V is TRBV7-2, with 10 bases identical to TRBD1. J gave up 7 bases and V 5 bases, and 11 bases lay outside the gene matches. The CDR3 is made up of 15 amino acids. The germline V gene encodes CDR1 SGHTA and CDR2 FQGNSA. CDR3 nucleotides: TGTGCCAGCAGCGTTACTCGACAGGGGGCCGGGGAGCAGTACTTC. Translating gives CASSVTRQGAGEQYF.

The chain couples TRBV5-6 to TRBJ2-7, with a weak D call TRBD1 (6 bases). The CDR3 length is 12 residues. The germline V gene encodes CDR1 SGHDT and CDR2 YYEEEE. V lost 4 bases, J lost 6 bases, and 11 bases lay in between. The CDR3 is CASSLTGIEQYF. The CDR3 DNA follows: TGTGCCAGCAGCCTGACAGGAATCGAGCAGTACTTC.

CDR3 nucleotide sequence: TGTGCCAGCAGAGCCGGGACACTAGATAATTCACCCCTCCACTTT. Translation: CASRAGTLDNSPLHF. The chain couples TRBV6-5 to TRBJ1-6; TRBD1 might be the D (6 bases). Trimming pared 6 bases from V and 5 bases from J, leaving 14 bases between. Germline loops: CDR1 MNHEY, CDR2 SVGAGI. The CDR3 runs to 15 residues.

The J gene is TRBJ1-3, the V gene TRBV15; D unclear. Trimming cost V 1 base and J 4 bases, with 11 bases left between them. CDR3 length equals 15 residues. Germline-derived CDR1 and CDR2 are LNHNV and YYDKDF (reference sequence). The CDR3 nucleotides are TGTGCCACCAGCAGAGCTAGGGCTACGGGAAACACCATATATTTT. As protein: CATSRARATGNTIYF.